A single TCR beta chain is shown here with its context. The data were obtained in a study of OX40 agonist ivuxolimab in advanced cancers. Clones were read by immunoSEQ multiplex PCR, and TCRdb kept only the in-frame ones, dropping some. The sample includes some 77,000 clones, more than 80% of them seen just once. Sequenced here: CD4+ or CD8+ T cells sorted from blood, sampled in a trial of the OX40 agonist ivuxolimab. This TCR came from an adult with an advanced solid tumor such as melanoma, head and neck, liver or kidney cancer.

DNA for the CDR3: TGCGCCAGCAGCTTGGGGTCAGTACAAGAGACCCAGTACTTC. As protein: CASSLGSVQETQYF. V usage is TRBV5-1 and J usage is TRBJ2-5, with D unresolved. The CDR3 has 14 residues. CDR1 and CDR2 (germline): SGHRS, YFSETQ. The ends were cut back, 0 bases at V and 2 bases at J, with 8 bases in the middle.